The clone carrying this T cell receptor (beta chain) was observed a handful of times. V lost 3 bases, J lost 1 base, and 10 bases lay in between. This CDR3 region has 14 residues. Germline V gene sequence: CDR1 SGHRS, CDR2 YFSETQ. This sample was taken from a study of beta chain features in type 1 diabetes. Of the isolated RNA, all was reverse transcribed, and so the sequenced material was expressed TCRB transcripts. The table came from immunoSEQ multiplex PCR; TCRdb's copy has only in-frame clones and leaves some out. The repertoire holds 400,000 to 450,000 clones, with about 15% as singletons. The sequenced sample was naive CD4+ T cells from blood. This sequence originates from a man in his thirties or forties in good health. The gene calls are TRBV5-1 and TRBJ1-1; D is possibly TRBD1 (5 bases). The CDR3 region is CASSSRDGNTEAFF. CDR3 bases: TGCGCCAGCAGCTCCCGGGACGGGAACACTGAAGCTTTCTTT.